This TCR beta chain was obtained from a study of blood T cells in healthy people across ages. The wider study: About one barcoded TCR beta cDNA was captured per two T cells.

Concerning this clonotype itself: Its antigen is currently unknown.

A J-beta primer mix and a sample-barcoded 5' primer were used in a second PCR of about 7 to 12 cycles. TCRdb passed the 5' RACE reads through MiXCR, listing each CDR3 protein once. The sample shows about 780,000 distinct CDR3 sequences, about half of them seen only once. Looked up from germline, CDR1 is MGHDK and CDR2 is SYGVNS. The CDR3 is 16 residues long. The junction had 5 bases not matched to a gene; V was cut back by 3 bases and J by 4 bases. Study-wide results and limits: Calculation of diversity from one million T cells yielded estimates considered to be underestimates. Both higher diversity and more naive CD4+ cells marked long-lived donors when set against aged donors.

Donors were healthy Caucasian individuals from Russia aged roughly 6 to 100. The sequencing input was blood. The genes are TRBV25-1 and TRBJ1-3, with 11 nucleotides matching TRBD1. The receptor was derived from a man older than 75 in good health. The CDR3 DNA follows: TGTGCCAGCAGTGATAGGGACAGGGGGAACGGAAACACCATATATTTT. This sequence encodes CASSDRDRGNGNTIYF.